One and the same sample provided the 8 T cell receptor beta chains below, sequenced in a study of T-cell reconstitution after alpha-beta-depleted transplantation in children. TCRbeta library preparation incorporated unique molecular identifiers. TCRdb independently ran MiXCR on the PCR reads; one entry per CDR3 protein. In the table there are a few hundred thousand distinct CDR3 sequences, 27% of which are singletons. Sequencing was performed on PBMCs, taken before TCRalphabeta/CD19-depleted stem cell transplant. The receptor source for this set is a boy younger than two with Wiskott-Aldrich syndrome, due to receive a stem cell transplant.

This clonotype has a single count. The chain joins TRBV12-3 or TRBV12-4 to TRBJ2-2, with D perhaps TRBD1 (6 bases). Trimming took off 8 bases at V and 7 bases at J, with 14 bases between the two ends. CDR3 length: 13 residues. The CDR3 sequence: CASLWAGVGELFF. In DNA form, the CDR3 reads TGTGCCAGCCTATGGGCAGGGGTCGGGGAGCTGTTTTTT.

The V gene is TRBV5-1, the J gene TRBJ2-2; 9 nucleotides line up with TRBD1. Germline CDR1 SGHRS, CDR2 YFSETQ. This CDR3 region has 15 residues. V was clipped by 6 bases and J by 3 bases; unmatched bases: 6. CDR3 sequence reads: CASITGTGYTGELFF. DNA for the CDR3: TGCGCCAGCATTACCGGGACAGGGTACACCGGGGAGCTGTTTTTT.

This clonotype was seen only a few times. The chain combines TRBV29-1 with TRBJ1-1; D is undetermined. Germline V CDR1 and CDR2: SQVTM, ANQGSEA. The CDR3 length is 13 residues. V was shortened by 4 bases and J by 3 bases, with 12 bases between the two germline ends. CDR3 loop: CSVGGSLYTEAFF. The CDR3 region has the DNA TGCAGCGTTGGGGGAAGTTTATACACTGAAGCTTTCTTT.

The genes are TRBV27 and TRBJ2-7; 11 bases match TRBD1. Germline loops: CDR1 MNHEY, CDR2 SMNVEV (reference sequence). There are 16 residues in the CDR3. V lost 7 bases, J lost 3 bases, and 11 bases stayed unmatched. The CDR3 nucleotides are TGTGCCAGCACTTCCTTAGCCGGGACAGGGGGCTACGAGCAGTACTTC. Amino acid sequence: CASTSLAGTGGYEQYF.

Only a few counts were recorded for this clonotype. CDR3 residues: CSATRGLAGRKTQYF. DNA of the CDR3: TGCAGTGCTACAAGGGGACTAGCGGGTCGTAAGACCCAGTACTTC. The chain combines TRBV20-1 with TRBJ2-5; 12 bases are a match to TRBD2. Trimming took 4 bases from V and 6 from J; bases not matched to a gene: 9. The V gene's germline CDR1 is DFQATT and CDR2 SNEGSKA (reference sequence). CDR3 length: 15 amino acids.

The chain carries TRBV29-1 and TRBJ2-3, with 11 bases matching TRBD2. The V and J ends lost 6 bases and 7 bases, in that order; junction bases with no gene match: 12. Looked up from germline, CDR1 is SQVTM and CDR2 is ANQGSEA. The CDR3 has 15 amino acids. CDR3 coding DNA: TGCAGCGTGGGGACTAGCGGCCCCCTGGCCCATACGCAGTATTTT. Translation: CSVGTSGPLAHTQYF.

This clonotype was seen more than once but under ten times. The V call is TRBV6-6, the J call TRBJ2-7; D perhaps matches TRBD2 (5 bases). V lost 6 bases and J 6 bases, leaving 15 bases between the germline ends. Germline-derived CDR1 and CDR2 are MNHNY and SVGAGI (reference sequence). The CDR3 sequence is 13 residues long. Here the CDR3 reads CASSQVVEGEQYF. The CDR3 region has the DNA TGTGCCAGCAGCCAGGTTGTTGAGGGCGAGCAGTACTTC.

This chain joins TRBV7-2 and TRBJ2-1, with TRBD2 matching 9 bases. The J segment lost 7 bases and the V segment lost 4 bases, leaving 8 bases of the junction unmatched. Germline V lookup: CDR1 SGHTA, CDR2 FQGNSA. The CDR3 runs to 15 residues. Here the CDR3 DNA reads TGTGCCAGCAGCTCTCTAGCGGGAATATGGAATGAGCAGTTCTTC. Translation: CASSSLAGIWNEQFF.